Below are 5 T cell receptor beta chains sequenced from a single sample in a study of T cells in Graves' hyperthyroidism and ophthalmopathy. Researchers took RNA transcripts and amplified the TCR beta CDR3 regions from them. During a first-round RT-PCR of the TCR CDR3, the HTBI primer set was used. MiXCR was run by TCRdb on the multiplex PCR reads, yielding one entry per CDR3 protein. Of a few hundred thousand distinct CDR3 sequences in the sample, about 15% were seen once. The sequencing sample was made of blood. The origin of the receptors is a woman aged 25 to 45 with Graves' hyperthyroidism.

The sample holds many counts of this clonotype. The chain links TRBV2 to TRBJ1-3; TRBD1 aligns across 8 bases. This CDR3 has 14 residues. Germline values: CDR1 SNHLY, CDR2 FYNNEI. The V and J ends lost 5 bases and 4 bases, in that order; junction bases with no gene match: 4. The CDR3 loop is CASSQDRAGNTIYF. The CDR3 region has the DNA TGTGCCAGCAGTCAGGACAGGGCAGGAAACACCATATATTTT.

This clonotype was observed at least ten times. The chain joins TRBV19 to TRBJ1-1; 9 bases line up with TRBD1. The CDR3 runs to 14 residues. Germline V gene lookup returns CDR1 LNHDA and CDR2 SQIVND (reference sequence). J gave up 6 bases and V 3 bases, and 5 bases lay outside the gene matches. The CDR3 loop is CASSIGDRVAEAFF. The CDR3 DNA is TGTGCCAGTAGTATCGGGGACAGGGTGGCTGAAGCTTTCTTT.

The V gene is TRBV12-3 or TRBV12-4, the J gene TRBJ1-6, with 8 bases aligning to TRBD1. The CDR3 is 18 amino acids. Trimming at V came to 6 bases and at J to 0 bases, leaving 10 bases not matched to a gene. The CDR3 bases are TGTGCCAGCAGCAATAGAGGACAGGGAAGCTCCTATAATTCACCCCTCCACTTT. Protein product: CASSNRGQGSSYNSPLHF.

V gene TRBV6-8 combines with J gene TRBJ1-4; 7 bases line up with TRBD1. V shed 11 bases and J 3 bases; nucleotides not matched to a gene: 6. The CDR3 spans 13 residues. In germline, CDR1 is MNHGY, CDR2 SAAAGT. CDR3 nucleotides: TGTGCCTCCCAAGGGGGCTCTAATGAAAAACTGTTTTTT. Encoded protein: CASQGGSNEKLFF.

As for this clonotype: This could be a read error, since a much larger clone is one nucleotide away. The rearrangement links TRBV6-1 to TRBJ1-3, with D unclear. Germline CDR1 and CDR2: MNHNS and SASEGT. Trimming took off 3 bases at V and 0 bases at J, with 3 bases between the two ends. The CDR3 totals 13 residues. For the CDR3, the DNA is TGTGCCAGCAGTGAGAACTCTGGAAACACCATATATTTT. Translating it yields CASSENSGNTIYF.